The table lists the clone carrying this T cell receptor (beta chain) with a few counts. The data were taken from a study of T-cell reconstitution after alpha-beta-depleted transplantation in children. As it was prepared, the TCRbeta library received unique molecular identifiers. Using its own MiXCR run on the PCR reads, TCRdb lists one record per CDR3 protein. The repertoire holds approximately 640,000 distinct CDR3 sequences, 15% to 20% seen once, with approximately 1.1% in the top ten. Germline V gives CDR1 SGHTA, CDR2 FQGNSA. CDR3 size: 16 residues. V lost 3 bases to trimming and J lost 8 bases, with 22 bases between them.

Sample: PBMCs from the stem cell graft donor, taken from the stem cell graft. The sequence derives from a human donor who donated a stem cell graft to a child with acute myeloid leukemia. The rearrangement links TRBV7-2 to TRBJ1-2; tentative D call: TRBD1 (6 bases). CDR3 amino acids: CASSFNPAGTGAGYTF. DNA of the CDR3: TGTGCCAGCAGCTTCAACCCAGCGGGGACGGGGGCCGGCTACACCTTC.